One and the same sample provided the 18 T cell receptor beta chains below, sequenced in a study of shared clonotypes between healthy human individuals. Profiling relied on immunoSEQ multiplex PCR, and the TCRdb table lists in-frame clones only, not all of them. Of fewer than 350,000 clones listed, roughly 91% were seen once; the top ten hold about a sixth. Sequences were obtained from memory CD8+ T cells sorted from blood. Noted subset: CD45RO+ cells pooled with CCR7-negative TemRA cells. The receptors were sampled from a man between 18 and 35 years old in good health.

The rearrangement joins TRBV5-4 to TRBJ2-5, with D possibly being TRBD1 (5 bases). The CDR3 contains 14 residues. V was shortened by 1 base and J by 1 base, with 8 bases between the two germline ends. From germline, CDR1 is SGHNT and CDR2 YYREEE (reference sequence). The CDR3 nucleotides read TGTGCCAGCAGCTTGATGCAGGGCCAAGAGACCCAGTACTTC. It is translated as CASSLMQGQETQYF.

This clone has just one count. This chain connects TRBV27 to TRBJ1-2; the D gene is possibly TRBD1 (5 bases). This CDR3 has 14 amino acids. Germline CDR1 reads MNHEY; CDR2 reads SMNVEV (reference sequence). Trimming stripped 5 bases from V and 1 base from J, with 11 bases between. The CDR3 loop is CASSPQGGNYGYTF. The CDR3 region has the DNA TGTGCCAGCAGTCCCCAGGGCGGTAACTATGGCTACACCTTC.

V usage is TRBV4-1 and J usage is TRBJ1-3; D ambiguous. The ends were cut back, 0 bases at V and 0 bases at J, with 9 bases in the middle. The CDR3 runs 16 residues. Looked up from germline, CDR1 is MGHRA and CDR2 is YSYEKL. The CDR3 sequence: CASSQDEAVSGNTIYF. The DNA of the CDR3 is TGCGCCAGCAGCCAAGATGAAGCGGTCTCTGGAAACACCATATATTTT.

This clone has more than one count but fewer than ten. CDR3 bases: TGTGCCAGTGCCAGGGGCCAAGAGACCCAGTACTTC. Translated: CASARGQETQYF. This sequence joins TRBV6-1 and TRBJ2-5; D may be TRBD1 (6 bases). Trimming cost V 9 bases and J 1 base, with 9 bases left between them. This CDR3 comprises 12 residues. CDR1 and CDR2 (germline): MNHNS, SASEGT.

The CDR3, as DNA: TGTGCCAGCAGCTTAACAGGGACTCAAGAGACCCAGTACTTC. Encoded protein: CASSLTGTQETQYF. V usage is TRBV7-3 and J usage is TRBJ2-5; a possible D gene is TRBD2 (6 bases). V lost 0 bases, J lost 2 bases, and 7 bases lay in between. This CDR3 is built from 14 residues. Germline loops: CDR1 SGHTA, CDR2 FQGTGA.

Concerning this clone itself: One base away lies a much larger clone, so this may be a sequencing read error. Other nucleotide sequences from this sample produce the same CDR3. The chain joins TRBV4-3 to TRBJ2-7, with 8 bases lining up with TRBD1. The V segment lost 1 base and the J segment 2 bases; nucleotides outside the gene matches: 1. This CDR3 is built from 14 residues. The germline gives CDR1 LGHNA, CDR2 YSLEER. The CDR3 bases are TGCGCCAGCAGCCAAGGGACAGGGACCTACGAGCAGTACTTC. Translation gives CASSQGTGTYEQYF.

This CDR3 is CATQGDNEQFF. The CDR3 bases are TGTGCCACCCAGGGGGACAATGAGCAGTTCTTC. This chain joins TRBV5-4 and TRBJ2-1; the match to TRBD1 covers 7 bases. Per the germline V gene, CDR1 is SGHNT and CDR2 is YYREEE (reference sequence). This CDR3 contains 11 residues. J gave up 5 bases and V 9 bases, and 2 bases lay outside the gene matches.

The chain couples TRBV11-3 to TRBJ2-5; D ambiguous. V was trimmed by 4 bases and J by 3 bases, leaving 12 bases between them. There are 14 residues in the CDR3. The germline V gene encodes CDR1 SGHNT and CDR2 YENEEA. The CDR3 is CASSSRAGEETQYF. CDR3 coding DNA: TGTGCCAGCAGCTCCCGGGCAGGAGAAGAGACCCAGTACTTC.

This chain joins TRBV27 and TRBJ2-2, with 7 positions matching TRBD2. The V gene's germline CDR1 is MNHEY and CDR2 SMNVEV (reference sequence). Trimming at V came to 5 bases and at J to 5 bases, leaving 11 bases not matched to a gene. The CDR3 has 16 residues. The CDR3 DNA reads as TGTGCCAGCAGTCCCCATAGTATGGGAGGGACCGGGGAGCTGTTTTTT. This encodes CASSPHSMGGTGELFF.

The chain couples TRBV6-5 to TRBJ2-5; 13 nucleotides match TRBD2. V shed 5 bases and J 0 bases; nucleotides not matched to a gene: 0. The CDR3 has 15 amino acids. The germline V gene has CDR1 MNHEY and CDR2 SVGAGI. The CDR3 DNA is TGTGCCAGCAGTGGACTAGCGGGGGACCAAGAGACCCAGTACTTC. Its protein product is CASSGLAGDQETQYF.

The rearrangement links TRBV30 to TRBJ2-3; D not certain. Looked up from germline, CDR1 is GTSNPN and CDR2 is SVGIG (reference sequence). This CDR3 has 12 amino acids. V was pared by 2 bases and J by 6 bases, with 9 bases between. The CDR3 DNA is TGTGCCTGGAGTATCCTCGAGGATACGCAGTATTTT. This sequence encodes CAWSILEDTQYF.

The V and J genes are TRBV30 and TRBJ1-5; D perhaps matches TRBD1 (6 bases). The CDR3 is 15 residues long. Trimming left V 0 bases short and J 6 bases short, with 15 bases between. Germline CDR1 GTSNPN, CDR2 SVGIG (reference sequence). CDR3 in DNA: TGTGCCTGGAGTGTAGGTGTCAGGGGCGGTCAGCCCCAGCATTTT. Translating it yields CAWSVGVRGGQPQHF.

V is TRBV2 and J is TRBJ2-7; 7 nucleotides agree with TRBD2. The germline V gene has CDR1 SNHLY and CDR2 FYNNEI. V was clipped by 8 bases and J by 2 bases; unmatched bases: 6. This CDR3 is built from 13 residues. CDR3 in amino acids: CASSYGGTYEQYF. The CDR3, as DNA: TGTGCCAGCTCCTACGGGGGGACCTACGAGCAGTACTTC.

This chain uses TRBV27 with TRBJ2-7; 9 bases line up with TRBD2. With V trimmed by 3 bases and J by 4 bases, 7 bases remained unmatched. CDR3 size: 15 residues. Germline values: CDR1 MNHEY, CDR2 SMNVEV (reference sequence). CDR3 sequence: CASSFEAGGRYEQYF. CDR3 nucleotide sequence: TGTGCCAGCAGTTTTGAGGCGGGAGGGCGTTACGAGCAGTACTTC.

This sequence joins TRBV6-5 and TRBJ1-6; TRBD1 agrees at 9 bases. The CDR3 is made up of 15 amino acids. V gave up 4 bases and J gave up 9 bases; unmatched junction bases: 7. Per germline, CDR1 MNHEY and CDR2 SVGAGI. As DNA, the CDR3 is TGTGCCAGCAGTTCGGGACAGGGCCCAATTTCACCCCTCCACTTT. Translated: CASSSGQGPISPLHF.

CDR3 sequence reads: CASSPGGGTETQYF. In DNA, the CDR3 is TGTGCCAGCAGCCCAGGAGGGGGGACGGAGACCCAGTACTTC. This chain joins TRBV9 and TRBJ2-5; D assignment may be TRBD1 or TRBD2 (6 bases each). V was trimmed by 4 bases and J by 5 bases, leaving 15 bases between them. The V gene's germline CDR1 is SGDLS and CDR2 YYNGEE. There are 14 residues in the CDR3.

The rearrangement joins TRBV15 to TRBJ2-5; TRBD1 is a possible D gene (5 bases). The CDR3 length is 15 residues. Germline CDR1 LNHNV, CDR2 YYDKDF (reference sequence). V was clipped by 0 bases and J by 5 bases, with 13 bases between them. The CDR3 DNA reads as TGTGCCACCAGCAGAGATGTTGGGGCAGCTGAGACCCAGTACTTC. Protein product: CATSRDVGAAETQYF.

This sequence joins TRBV11-2 and TRBJ2-7; possible D gene TRBD2, 5 bases. Germline V gene lookup returns CDR1 SGHAT and CDR2 FQNNGV. V was clipped by 9 bases and J by 1 base, with 16 bases between them. The CDR3 sequence is 14 residues long. CDR3 loop: CASTHSGNSYEQYF. DNA of the CDR3: TGTGCCAGTACCCATTCGGGGAATTCCTACGAGCAGTACTTC.